This TCR beta chain was recovered during a study of CD4 T cells in relation to SARS-CoV-2 and coronaviruses. Study background: TCR beta CDR3s were sequenced after approximately 11-day antigen culture of PBMCs. No peptide or an HIV-1 Nef peptide pool served as negative control.

The data were produced by immunoSEQ multiplex PCR, yet TCRdb's version contains in-frame clones alone and is incomplete. The repertoire holds about 22,000 clones, 65% to 70% seen once, with around 20% in the top ten. Unexposed donor CD4+ T cells date from about 2010-2019, before the COVID-19 pandemic. Isolation of CD4+ T cells took place after about 9 days in culture. Fresh IL-2 medium replaced half the medium on days 3 and 7. Note on this clone: No antigen is known for it.

In germline, CDR1 is SGHTA, CDR2 FQGNSA. There are 16 residues in the CDR3. V lost 2 bases and J lost 8, with 21 bases in between. J is TRBJ2-5 and V is TRBV7-2; perhaps TRBD2 as D (5 bases). The source is a human donor in good health. The sequenced material came from CD4+ T cells from PBMCs, cultured in vitro. Here the CDR3 DNA reads TGTGCCAGCAGCTTAACCCCGGGGAAAGCCCAAGGCACCCAGTACTTC. It yields the protein CASSLTPGKAQGTQYF. The full variable domain, in which reference TRBV7-2 and TRBJ2-5 provide the parts outside the CDR3, is GAGVSQSPSNKVTEKGKDVELRCDPISGHTALYWYRQSLGQGLEFLIYFQGNSAPDKSGLPSDRFSAERTGGSVSTLTIQRTQQEDSAVYLCASSLTPGKAQGTQYFGPGTRLLVL.